The 21 T cell receptor beta chains below were found in one sample sequenced in a study of CD8 T cells in Susac syndrome. After extraction with the RNeasy kit, roughly 0.45 to 1 ug of the RNA was reverse transcribed using random hexamers. MiXCR, applied by TCRdb to the immunoSEQ multiplex PCR reads, yields one record per CDR3 protein. Seen here are 200,000 to 250,000 distinct CDR3 sequences, around 93% observed once, and the top ten hold approximately 0.08%. Sequenced material: CD4+ T cells from PBMCs. These receptors came from a human donor with multiple sclerosis.

The chain employs TRBV29-1 and TRBJ1-2; tentatively, D is TRBD1 (6 bases). The CDR3 length is 14 residues. The germline V and J ends were trimmed by 6 bases and 0 bases, with 14 bases remaining between them. CDR1 SQVTM and CDR2 ANQGSEA come from the germline V gene. The CDR3 DNA is TGCAGCGTCGCCGGACAGCTCTCTAACTATGGCTACACCTTC. This gives the protein CSVAGQLSNYGYTF.

The V gene is TRBV30, the J gene TRBJ1-4; 7 bases agree with TRBD1. CDR3 length: 15 residues. V dropped 4 bases and J dropped 8; count of bases not matched to a gene: 13. Germline V gene sequence: CDR1 GTSNPN, CDR2 SVGIG (reference sequence). CDR3 residues: CAWTQGDLQGEKLFF. In nucleotides, the CDR3 is TGTGCCTGGACCCAGGGGGACCTCCAGGGAGAAAAACTGTTTTTT.

The chain is built from TRBV20-1 and TRBJ2-1; 7 nucleotides align to TRBD1. Per the germline V gene, CDR1 is DFQATT and CDR2 is SNEGSKA (reference sequence). Germline trimming cut 5 bases from V and 3 bases from J; bases unmatched to any gene: 1. The CDR3 extends over 12 amino acids. The CDR3 loop reads CSAAGGYNEQFF. CDR3 nucleotides: TGCAGTGCTGCAGGGGGCTACAATGAGCAGTTCTTC.

The rearrangement links TRBV2 to TRBJ1-2, with D uncertain. The CDR3 runs 9 residues. Deletions cut 9 bases from V and 7 bases from J, with 6 bases between. The germline V gene encodes CDR1 SNHLY and CDR2 FYNNEI. In nucleotides, the CDR3 is TGTGCCAGGTCGGGTGGCTACACCTTC. It specifies CARSGGYTF. Drawing the rest from reference TRBV2 and TRBJ1-2, the complete variable domain is EPEVTQTPSHQVTQMGQEVILRCVPISNHLYFYWYRQILGQKVEFLVSFYNNEISEKSEIFDDQFSVERPDGSNFTLKIRSTKLEDSAMYFCARSGGYTFGSGTRLTVV.

The chain links TRBV30 to TRBJ2-2, with TRBD1 identical over 7 bases. The junction had 0 bases not matched to a gene; V was cut back by 0 bases and J by 5 bases. CDR3 length: 13 amino acids. Germline values: CDR1 GTSNPN, CDR2 SVGIG (reference sequence). The CDR3 region has the DNA TGTGCCTGGAGTGTGACAGGGACCGGGGAGCTGTTTTTT. Translation: CAWSVTGTGELFF.

The chain recombines TRBV7-2 with TRBJ2-7, with a tentative D call TRBD1 (6 bases). The CDR3 runs 14 residues. With 3 bases removed from V and 3 bases from J, the gap between germline ends came to 12 bases. The germline V gene encodes CDR1 SGHTA and CDR2 FQGNSA. CDR3 in amino acids: CASSLDSKFYEQYV. The CDR3 DNA reads TGTGCCAGCAGCTTGGACAGTAAGTTCTACGAGCAGTACGTC.

The chain employs TRBV3-1 and TRBJ1-5; no firm D call. V was shortened by 3 bases and J by 4 bases, with 19 bases between the two germline ends. This CDR3 region has 17 residues. In germline, CDR1 is LGHDT, CDR2 YNNKEL (reference sequence). CDR3 in amino acids: CASSQRREGLTNQPQHF. The CDR3 DNA reads TGTGCCAGCAGCCAGAGGAGGGAAGGGTTGACTAATCAGCCCCAGCATTTT. The entire variable domain, with the rest obtained from reference TRBV3-1 and TRBJ1-5, is as follows: DTAVSQTPKYLVTQMGNDKSIKCEQNLGHDTMYWYKQDSKKFLKIMFSYNNKELIINETVPNRFSPKSPDKAHLNLHINSLELGDSAVYFCASSQRREGLTNQPQHFGDGTRLSIL.

The V and J genes are TRBV3-1 and TRBJ1-3, with D tentatively TRBD1 (6 bases). Trimming removed 3 bases at V and 2 bases at J, with 11 bases between. The germline V gene encodes CDR1 LGHDT and CDR2 YNNKEL (reference sequence). The CDR3 totals 15 residues. CDR3 region: CASSQTRGTGNTIYF. CDR3 nucleotide sequence: TGTGCCAGCAGCCAGACGAGGGGGACTGGAAACACCATATATTTT.

The gene calls are TRBV2 and TRBJ1-1; D ambiguous. V gave up 2 bases and J gave up 1 base, with 8 bases separating them. This CDR3 is 14 amino acids long. Germline V CDR1 and CDR2: SNHLY, FYNNEI. The CDR3 region is CASSERHSNTEAFF. CDR3 DNA sequence: TGTGCCAGCAGTGAACGTCACTCGAACACTGAAGCTTTCTTT.

This clonotype came up once. The chain is built from TRBV29-1 and TRBJ1-2; 7 positions agree with TRBD1. In germline, CDR1 is SQVTM, CDR2 ANQGSEA. The CDR3 covers 12 residues. V was pared by 7 bases and J by 2 bases, with 4 bases of the junction left unmatched. DNA of the CDR3: TGCAGCGCCGGACAGGAGAACTATGGCTACACCTTC. Its translation: CSAGQENYGYTF.

The gene calls are TRBV7-9 and TRBJ2-6; 12 nucleotides line up with TRBD2. The CDR3 runs 18 residues. The germline V gene encodes CDR1 SEHNR and CDR2 FQNEAQ (reference sequence). The J segment lost 4 bases and the V segment lost 5 bases, leaving 9 bases of the junction unmatched. CDR3 nucleotides: TGTGCCAGCAGCCCGGCTAGCGGGGGGGCCGCAGGGGCCAACGTCCTGACTTTC. As protein: CASSPASGGAAGANVLTF.

V and J are TRBV20-1 and TRBJ1-2, with a weak D call TRBD1 (5 bases). The CDR3 covers 12 residues. V was trimmed by 6 bases and J by 4 bases, leaving 12 bases between them. CDR1 is DFQATT, CDR2 SNEGSKA, per germline (reference sequence). Here the CDR3 reads CSAQSTAYGYTF. The CDR3, as DNA: TGCAGTGCCCAGTCGACAGCCTATGGCTACACCTTC.

The chain is built from TRBV4-2 and TRBJ1-2; D ambiguous. The CDR3 is 13 residues long. Germline values: CDR1 LGHNA, CDR2 YNFKEQ. The V end lost 4 bases, the J end lost 4 bases, and 10 bases lay between the germline ends. CDR3 in DNA: TGTGCCAGCAGCCCCCCGGACGTCTATGGCTACACCTTC. It specifies CASSPPDVYGYTF.

This sequence joins TRBV28 and TRBJ2-2, with 7 bases aligning to TRBD1. The V and J ends lost 5 bases and 6 bases, in that order; junction bases with no gene match: 3. The CDR3 is made up of 13 amino acids. The germline V gene has CDR1 MDHEN and CDR2 SYDVKM. CDR3 bases: TGTGCCAGCAGTAGGACAGGCCCCGGGGAGCTGTTTTTT. Protein: CASSRTGPGELFF. Looking up the rest from reference TRBV28 and TRBJ2-2 gives the full variable domain: DVKVTQSSRYLVKRTGEKVFLECVQDMDHENMFWYRQDPGLGLRLIYFSYDVKMKEKGDIPEGYSVSREKKERFSLILESASTNQTSMYLCASSRTGPGELFFGEGSRLTVL.

The chain links TRBV20-1 to TRBJ2-7, with 7 bases identical to TRBD1. This CDR3 contains 13 residues. V shed 3 bases and J 5 bases; nucleotides not matched to a gene: 7. Germline assignment: CDR1 DFQATT and CDR2 SNEGSKA (reference sequence). The CDR3 bases are TGCAGTGCTAGTAAGCAGGGGGATGACGAGCAGTACTTC. This encodes CSASKQGDDEQYF.

The chain combines TRBV7-9 with TRBJ2-5, with D possibly matching TRBD1 (6 bases). The germline V gene encodes CDR1 SEHNR and CDR2 FQNEAQ (reference sequence). The CDR3 totals 14 residues. Trimming left V 5 bases short and J 2 bases short, with 12 bases between. The CDR3 is CASSQGKVQETQYF. The CDR3 DNA is TGTGCCAGCAGCCAGGGGAAGGTACAAGAGACCCAGTACTTC.

V is TRBV12-3 or TRBV12-4 and J is TRBJ1-1, with D unclear. The CDR3 has 14 residues. V lost 0 bases and J lost 4, with 9 bases in between. CDR3 sequence (DNA): TGTGCCAGCAGTTTAGCTTCTCGGGGCACTGAAGCTTTCTTT. This sequence encodes CASSLASRGTEAFF.

CDR3 region: CASTRGGSNTEAFF. As DNA, the CDR3 is TGTGCCAGCACCCGGGGGGGTTCGAACACTGAAGCTTTCTTT. This chain connects TRBV3-1 to TRBJ1-1; D is possibly TRBD1 (5 bases). This CDR3 has 14 residues. With 7 bases removed from V and 1 base from J, the gap between germline ends came to 13 bases. Looked up from germline, CDR1 is LGHDT and CDR2 is YNNKEL (reference sequence).

The V gene is TRBV7-3, the J gene TRBJ2-7; D possibly corresponds to TRBD1 (7 bases). Trimming removed 5 bases from V and 7 bases from J, with 18 bases in between. CDR3 length equals 14 residues. Germline CDR1 reads SGHTA; CDR2 reads FQGTGA. The CDR3 DNA sequence: TGTGCCAGCAGCGCGGGACAGACCCCTTGGGAGCAGTACTTC. Residues: CASSAGQTPWEQYF.

The genes are TRBV7-6 and TRBJ2-6; D perhaps matches TRBD1 (6 bases). In germline, CDR1 is SGHVS, CDR2 FNYEAQ. This CDR3 comprises 18 residues. V was shortened by 0 bases and J by 1 base, with 13 bases between the two germline ends. Here the CDR3 reads CASSLAPGDGSGANVLTF. The CDR3 DNA reads as TGTGCCAGCAGCTTAGCCCCAGGGGACGGTTCTGGGGCCAACGTCCTGACTTTC.

The chain carries TRBV4-2 and TRBJ1-2; D remains unclear. V lost 0 bases and J lost 5, with 19 bases in between. The CDR3 loop spans 17 amino acids. Per the germline V gene, CDR1 is LGHNA and CDR2 is YNFKEQ. This CDR3 is CASSQDFADSNGYGYTF. For the CDR3, the DNA is TGTGCCAGCAGCCAAGACTTCGCGGATTCGAATGGATATGGCTACACCTTC.